These T cell receptor beta chains were read from a single sample in a study of blood T cell repertoires in COVID-19. TCRdb keeps only in-frame clones here, not all; method: immunoSEQ multiplex PCR. Here the sample spans around 270,000 clones, roughly 90% being singletons. The sequenced sample was peripheral blood. The receptors were gathered from a man aged 35 to 55 with acute or convalescent COVID-19. Both conserved end residues are part of each CDR3. Each record gives: J gene, CDR3 length, V gene, clone size, D gene, CDR3 protein, CDR3 DNA. D genes are given only for firm matches. Clone size is given for some rows only: seen once, a few or many times, or a class if the clone is expanded.

TRBJ1-5,13,TRBV5-1,.,.,CASRLESNQPQHF,TGCGCCAGCAGACTCGAGAGCAATCAGCCCCAGCATTTT
TRBJ1-4,13,TRBV15,.,.,CATSRELSGELFF,TGTGCCACCAGCAGAGAGCTTTCAGGGGAACTGTTTTTT
TRBJ1-1,14,TRBV5-1,.,.,CASSPDTLNTEAFF,TGCGCCAGCAGCCCGGACACACTGAACACTGAAGCTTTCTTT
TRBJ1-6,17,TRBV11-2,.,.,CASRAPGWGSYNSPLHF,TGTGCCAGCAGGGCTCCAGGGTGGGGCTCCTATAATTCACCCCTCCACTTT
TRBJ1-3,16,TRBV19,.,.,CASSVIDGGSGNTIYF,TGTGCCAGTAGTGTAATCGACGGCGGCTCTGGAAACACCATATATTTT
TRBJ1-1,14,TRBV30,few,.,CAWSVRRENTEAFF,TGTGCCTGGAGTGTACGGAGGGAGAACACTGAAGCTTTCTTT
TRBJ1-2,16,TRBV3-1/TRBV3-2,.,.,CASSQDQQGANYGYTF,TGTGCCAGCAGCCAAGATCAACAGGGAGCTAACTATGGCTACACCTTC
TRBJ2-3,15,TRBV24-1,.,.,CATSKGAPRTDTQYF,TGTGCCACCAGTAAAGGGGCGCCCCGGACAGATACGCAGTATTTT
TRBJ2-3,17,TRBV5-4,.,.,CASSQKSSARSTDTQYF,TGTGCCAGCAGCCAGAAATCTAGCGCCCGAAGCACAGATACGCAGTATTTT
TRBJ1-5,13,TRBV6-5,.,.,CASSPTGGRPQHF,TGTGCCAGCAGTCCGACAGGCGGGCGGCCCCAGCATTTT
TRBJ1-2,14,TRBV5-6,.,TRBD1,CASSPGQGAYGYTF,TGTGCCAGCAGCCCCGGACAGGGCGCTTATGGCTACACCTTC
TRBJ2-1,15,TRBV9,.,TRBD2,CASSSTSGGASEQFF,TGTGCCAGCAGCTCGACTAGCGGGGGGGCGTCCGAGCAGTTCTTC
TRBJ1-2,14,TRBV4-2,.,.,CASSQVVDRGGYTF,TGTGCCAGCAGCCAAGTGGTGGACAGAGGCGGCTACACCTTC
TRBJ2-3,12,TRBV6-1,.,.,CASSDQADTQYF,TGTGCCAGCAGTGATCAGGCAGATACGCAGTATTTT
TRBJ1-2,15,TRBV19,.,TRBD1,CASSSQGAGRYGYTF,TGTGCCAGTAGTTCACAGGGGGCCGGGAGGTATGGCTACACCTTC
TRBJ2-3,13,TRBV11-2,.,.,CASSLEAPFEQYF,TGTGCCAGCAGCTTAGAGGCTCCGTTCGAGCAGTATTTT
TRBJ2-2,19,TRBV5-6,once,TRBD2,CASSLASLAGGLNTGELFF,TGTGCCAGCAGCTTGGCCTCTTTGGCGGGGGGCTTGAACACCGGGGAGCTGTTTTTT
TRBJ2-7,12,TRBV28,.,.,CASSELIYEQYF,TGTGCCAGCAGCGAGCTAATCTACGAGCAGTACTTC
TRBJ1-6,16,TRBV4-1,.,.,CASSQGPLEGRSPLHF,TGCGCCAGCAGCCAAGGTCCGCTGGAGGGCCGATCACCCCTCCACTTT
TRBJ1-4,15,TRBV6-5,.,.,CAGGVRGTTNEKLFF,TGTGCCGGGGGGGTTCGGGGTACAACTAATGAAAAACTGTTTTTT
TRBJ1-4,15,TRBV11-3,once,TRBD1,CASSLDGDSREKLFF,TGTGCCAGCAGCTTAGATGGGGACAGTAGGGAAAAACTGTTTTTT
TRBJ1-5,14,TRBV2,.,.,CASNTGKGNQPQHF,TGTGCCAGCAATACGGGAAAAGGCAATCAGCCCCAGCATTTT
TRBJ1-3,13,TRBV9,.,.,CASSVLSGNTIYF,TGTGCCAGCTCAGTTCTCTCTGGAAACACCATATATTTT
TRBJ2-7,15,TRBV7-6,few,TRBD1,CASSLETGEVYEQYF,TGTGCCAGCAGCTTAGAGACAGGGGAAGTCTACGAGCAGTACTTC
TRBJ2-7,15,TRBV6-2/TRBV6-3,once,.,CASSYPQVIPYEQYF,TGTGCCAGCAGTTACCCACAGGTTATCCCCTACGAGCAGTACTTC
TRBJ1-4,15,TRBV7-9,.,TRBD1,CASSSGTANNEKLFF,TGTGCCAGCAGCAGTGGGACAGCGAACAATGAAAAACTGTTTTTT
TRBJ1-5,15,TRBV6-5,.,TRBD1,CASRAPGTGDGPQHF,TGTGCCAGCAGGGCCCCCGGGACAGGGGACGGGCCCCAGCATTTT
TRBJ2-2,13,TRBV20-1,.,.,CSASGRVTGELFF,TGCAGTGCTAGTGGCAGGGTCACCGGGGAGCTGTTTTTT
TRBJ1-4,15,TRBV5-1,once,TRBD1,CASSSNGQVDEKLFF,TGCGCCAGCAGCTCTAACGGACAGGTGGATGAAAAACTGTTTTTT
TRBJ1-3,15,TRBV21-1,.,.,CASSAQVYSGNTIYF,TGTGCCAGCAGCGCCCAGGTATACTCTGGAAACACCATATATTTT
TRBJ1-3,18,TRBV7-2,.,TRBD1,CASSLSDRGSSTGNTIYF,TGTGCCAGCAGCTTATCCGACAGGGGGAGTTCGACTGGAAACACCATATATTTT
TRBJ2-1,12,TRBV11-2,.,.,CASSLGASEQFF,TGTGCCAGCAGCTTGGGGGCGAGTGAGCAGTTCTTC
TRBJ1-1,14,TRBV28,.,.,CASSWGGPNTEAFF,TGTGCCAGCAGTTGGGGAGGGCCGAACACTGAAGCTTTCTTT
TRBJ2-2,15,TRBV10-2,.,.,CASSPTAPNTGELFF,TGCGCCAGCAGCCCGACAGCACCGAACACCGGGGAGCTGTTTTTT
TRBJ2-5,14,TRBV5-1,.,.,CASSLVDIQETQYF,TGCGCCAGCAGCTTGGTAGATATCCAAGAGACCCAGTACTTC
TRBJ2-7,18,TRBV30,.,TRBD2,CAWSPPGLAGAPDYEQYF,TGTGCCTGGAGTCCCCCGGGACTAGCGGGGGCTCCCGACTACGAGCAGTACTTC
TRBJ1-2,15,TRBV18,once,TRBD1,CASSPDGTGFYGYTF,TGTGCCAGCTCACCAGACGGGACAGGGTTCTATGGCTACACCTTC
TRBJ2-1,19,TRBV9,.,TRBD2,CASSGRWASGVVYYNEQFF,TGTGCCAGCAGCGGGAGGTGGGCTAGCGGGGTGGTTTACTACAATGAGCAGTTCTTC
TRBJ1-2,16,TRBV6-1,once,.,CASSEALGLGSYGYTF,TGTGCCAGCAGTGAAGCGCTAGGATTAGGGAGCTATGGCTACACCTTC
TRBJ2-3,14,TRBV2,.,.,CASSVEGSTDTQYF,TGTGCCAGCAGTGTGGAGGGAAGCACAGATACGCAGTATTTT
TRBJ1-2,13,TRBV3-1/TRBV3-2,.,.,CASSSGRGSGYTF,TGTGCCAGCAGCTCTGGAAGGGGGTCCGGCTACACCTTC
TRBJ1-1,13,TRBV6-5,.,.,CASRDTVGTEAFF,TGTGCCAGCAGGGACACTGTGGGGACTGAAGCTTTCTTT
TRBJ1-5,15,TRBV19,.,.,CASSMQGGSNQPQHF,TGTGCCAGTAGTATGCAAGGAGGTAGCAATCAGCCCCAGCATTTT
TRBJ2-1,12,TRBV24-1,once,.,CATSDLGDEQFF,TGTGCCACCAGTGATTTAGGGGATGAGCAGTTCTTC
TRBJ1-6,14,TRBV5-1,.,TRBD1,CASSLGTGRSPLHF,TGCGCCAGCAGCTTGGGGACAGGCCGTTCACCCCTCCACTTT
TRBJ1-1,13,TRBV7-9,few,.,CASRSTANTEAFF,TGTGCCAGCAGATCAACAGCGAACACTGAAGCTTTCTTT
TRBJ1-5,14,TRBV7-2,.,TRBD1,CASSPDRPEQPQHF,TGTGCCAGCAGCCCGGACAGGCCGGAACAGCCCCAGCATTTT
TRBJ1-3,17,TRBV5-4,.,.,CALSMGGLAYSGNTIYF,TGTGCCTTATCCATGGGGGGTTTAGCCTACTCTGGAAACACCATATATTTT
TRBJ2-7,16,TRBV13,.,.,CASSREGWEAPYEQYF,TGTGCCAGCAGCCGCGAAGGGTGGGAGGCCCCTTATGAGCAGTACTTC
TRBJ1-4,15,TRBV5-1,.,.,CASSLASQEGEKLFF,TGCGCCAGCAGCTTGGCCTCGCAGGAGGGGGAAAAACTGTTTTTT
TRBJ1-2,13,TRBV7-9,.,.,CARGTRLAYGYTF,TGTGCCAGAGGTACTAGGTTGGCCTATGGCTACACCTTC
TRBJ1-1,16,TRBV29-1,.,.,CSVEDLTGTMNTEAFF,TGCAGCGTTGAAGATCTGACAGGAACCATGAACACTGAAGCTTTCTTT
TRBJ2-6,18,TRBV3-1/TRBV3-2,.,.,CASSPSGRGIIGANVLTF,TGTGCCAGCAGCCCCTCGGGCAGGGGAATTATTGGGGCCAACGTCCTGACTTTC
TRBJ2-3,21,TRBV14,.,TRBD2,CASSQEGLLAGGPLSTDTQYF,TGTGCCAGCAGCCAAGAAGGGCTCCTAGCGGGGGGGCCTCTAAGCACAGATACGCAGTATTTT
TRBJ2-2,15,TRBV2,.,TRBD1,CASGEQGSITGELFF,TGTGCCAGCGGGGAACAGGGGAGCATCACCGGGGAGCTGTTTTTT